One sample yielded the 8 T cell receptor beta chains listed below, sequenced in a study of blood T cell repertoires in COVID-19. Data came from immunoSEQ multiplex PCR; TCRdb stores just in-frame clones and leaves some out. The sample carries over 200,000 clones, around 81% recorded once. The sequencing sample was made of PBMCs or T cells enriched from blood (not recorded which). Receptor source: a woman aged 45 to 65 with acute COVID-19.

This chain joins TRBV3-1 (or the pseudogene TRBV3-2) and TRBJ2-3; TRBD2 matches 8 bases. V was pared by 4 bases and J by 14 bases, with 8 bases of the junction left unmatched. The CDR3 is 12 residues long. The V gene's germline CDR1 is LGHDT and CDR2 YNNKEL (reference sequence). CDR3 in amino acids: CASSPGLVSPYF. CDR3 nucleotide sequence: TGTGCCAGCAGCCCGGGACTAGTATCGCCGTATTTT.

The chain uses TRBV7-2 and TRBJ2-3; TRBD2 matches 10 bases. The CDR3 totals 17 residues. Germline assignment: CDR1 SGHTA and CDR2 FQGNSA. The ends lost 2 bases at V and 5 bases at J; junction bases unmatched: 10. The DNA of the CDR3 is TGTGCCAGCAGCTTAAGGTCGGCTAGCGGGAGACAAGATACGCAGTATTTT. Residues: CASSLRSASGRQDTQYF.

This clone has a single count. This chain uses TRBV13 with TRBJ2-7; 16 bases match TRBD2. The germline CDR1 and CDR2 sequences are PRHDT and FYEKMQ (reference sequence). The junction had 6 bases not matched to a gene; V was cut back by 5 bases and J by 2 bases. This CDR3 is 17 amino acids long. CDR3 nucleotides: TGTGCCAGCAGCCCAGCGGGACTAGCGGGGGGGGCCTACGAGCAGTACTTC. It translates to CASSPAGLAGGAYEQYF.

The chain recombines TRBV18 with TRBJ2-1, with 10 bases aligning to TRBD2. CDR1 is KGHSH, CDR2 LQKENI, per germline. The CDR3 has 16 amino acids. J lost 7 bases, V lost 2 bases, and 8 bases had no gene match. This CDR3 is CASSPEMSGRGNEQFF. The CDR3 DNA is TGTGCCAGCTCACCAGAGATGAGCGGGAGGGGGAATGAGCAGTTCTTC.

This clone is a singleton in its sample. The J gene is TRBJ2-7, the V gene TRBV6-2 or TRBV6-3, with a weak D call TRBD2 (7 bases). CDR1 is MNHEY and CDR2 is SVGEGT in the germline V gene. The CDR3 covers 16 residues. Deletions cut 2 bases from V and 1 base from J, with 15 bases between. In DNA form, the CDR3 reads TGTGCCAGCAGTTACCCGGTCCGGGGGGCGTCCTACGAGCAGTACTTC. This codes for CASSYPVRGASYEQYF.

V usage is TRBV29-1 and J usage is TRBJ2-7; TRBD2 matches at 9 bases. CDR3 length: 16 amino acids. CDR1 SQVTM and CDR2 ANQGSEA come from the germline V gene. Trimming took 2 bases from V and 2 from J; bases not matched to a gene: 10. The CDR3 DNA follows: TGCAGCGTTGAACGTATAGCGGGAGCTCTACCCTACGAGCAGTACTTC. Residues: CSVERIAGALPYEQYF.

This clone was detected ten times or more. The chain carries TRBV28 and TRBJ2-3, with D possibly TRBD2 on 5 matching bases. V lost 3 bases to trimming and J lost 7 bases, with 26 bases between them. Germline V lookup: CDR1 MDHEN, CDR2 SYDVKM. The CDR3 totals 18 residues. The DNA for the CDR3 is TGTGCCAGCAGTTTCTCCATGCCTGATGGTCTAGCTTTGTATACGCAGTATTTT. Its protein product is CASSFSMPDGLALYTQYF.

In its sample, this clone was seen a few times. J is TRBJ1-5 and V is TRBV2, with a tentative D call TRBD1 (5 bases). Trimming stripped 8 bases from V and 6 bases from J, with 17 bases between. The CDR3 spans 14 residues. Germline assignment: CDR1 SNHLY and CDR2 FYNNEI. The CDR3 region is CASGGTSSGQPQHF. CDR3 nucleotides: TGTGCCAGCGGAGGGACCTCCTCGGGTCAGCCCCAGCATTTT.